This TCR beta chain was sequenced during a study of blood T cell repertoires in COVID-19. Study as a whole: Acute-phase and convalescent COVID-19 samples originated in the United States, Italy and Spain. PBMCs, B-cell-depleted T cells, or T cells were the source of the cDNA or gDNA that made up the material.

The CDR3 has 15 residues. Germline trimming cut 1 base from V and 4 bases from J; bases unmatched to any gene: 6. Germline assignment: CDR1 LGHDT and CDR2 YNNKEL (reference sequence). Authors' analysis steps: How many nucleated cells were present was estimated from reference gene primer amplification. Method: immunoSEQ multiplex PCR; TCRdb's copy keeps in-frame clones and lacks some. From that table come the V and J calls and clone size; the DNA was used to work out D and trimming. The repertoire includes around 250,000 clones, about nine tenths of them detected once, and under 3.5% sits in the top ten.

Input material: peripheral blood. The TCR sequence derives from a woman aged 25-40 years with active or convalescent COVID-19. The genes are TRBV3-1 (or the pseudogene TRBV3-2) and TRBJ1-1, with 7 bases matching TRBD1. The CDR3 coding sequence is TGTGCCAGCAGCCAAGGACAGGGAAGCGGCACTGAAGCTTTCTTT. This translates into CASSQGQGSGTEAFF.